Listed below are T cell receptor beta chains from one sample, sequenced in a study of Ad26.COV2.S vaccination and SARS-CoV-2 variants. Clones were read by immunoSEQ multiplex PCR, and TCRdb kept only the in-frame ones, dropping some. Of roughly 450,000 clones listed, roughly 90% are singletons. The sequences come from peripheral blood, collected in a trial of Ad26.COV2.S vaccine versus placebo. The receptors stem from a person between 18 and 65 years old who received the Ad26.COV2.S COVID-19 vaccine or a placebo. CDR3s include the opening cysteine and the closing phenylalanine or tryptophan. The D gene is left open where the match is weak. Where a row states a size, it is once, few, many or the class of an expanded clone; other rows omit it.

v_gene	d_gene	j_gene	abundance	CDR3aa	CDR3nt
TRBV18	NA	TRBJ2-5	NA	CASSPPDQETQYF	TGTGCCAGCTCACCTCCGGATCAAGAGACCCAGTACTTC
TRBV10-2	NA	TRBJ1-5	NA	CASSESVRVGRGQPQHF	TGCGCCAGCAGTGAGTCGGTGAGGGTCGGAAGAGGGCAGCCCCAGCATTTT
TRBV13	NA	TRBJ1-1	NA	CASSPGGHTEAFF	TGTGCCAGCAGCCCGGGTGGGCACACTGAAGCTTTCTTT
TRBV6-5	NA	TRBJ2-1	once	CASSQGTFSYNEQFF	TGTGCCAGCAGTCAGGGGACGTTTTCCTACAATGAGCAGTTCTTC
TRBV5-5	TRBD2	TRBJ2-1	NA	CASSQGLAVLEQFF	TGTGCCAGCAGCCAGGGACTAGCGGTACTTGAGCAGTTCTTC
TRBV11-2	NA	TRBJ2-7	NA	CASSPRPLGEQYF	TGTGCCAGCAGCCCCAGGCCTCTAGGTGAGCAGTACTTC
TRBV28	TRBD1	TRBJ2-5	NA	CASSLFRTGIHQETQYF	TGTGCCAGCAGTTTATTCAGGACAGGGATCCACCAAGAGACCCAGTACTTC
TRBV12-5	TRBD2	TRBJ2-7	NA	CASGRIAGAISYEQYF	TGTGCTAGTGGCCGTATAGCGGGAGCGATTTCCTACGAGCAGTACTTC
TRBV13	NA	TRBJ2-7	NA	CASSFITGEVDEQYF	TGTGCCAGCAGCTTCATTACGGGAGAAGTGGACGAGCAGTACTTC
TRBV28	TRBD1	TRBJ2-1	NA	CASSYRGLGNEQFF	TGTGCCAGCAGTTACAGGGGGCTGGGGAATGAGCAGTTCTTC
TRBV11-3	NA	TRBJ2-1	NA	CASSLDQGGSGTPNEQFF	TGTGCCAGCAGCTTAGATCAAGGCGGTAGCGGAACACCCAATGAGCAGTTCTTC
TRBV6-6	NA	TRBJ1-1	NA	CASSYSRDTEAFF	TGTGCCAGCAGTTACTCAAGAGACACTGAAGCTTTCTTT
TRBV19	NA	TRBJ2-6	NA	CASRRSGANVLTF	TGTGCCAGTCGTCGCTCTGGGGCCAACGTCCTGACTTTC
TRBV7-9	TRBD2	TRBJ2-7	NA	CASSLDSGPPDEQYF	TGTGCCAGCAGCTTAGATAGCGGGCCTCCCGACGAGCAGTACTTC
TRBV7-9	TRBD2	TRBJ2-7	NA	CASSLDGRRGEQYF	TGTGCCAGCAGCTTAGACGGGAGGAGAGGCGAGCAGTACTTC
TRBV30	NA	TRBJ2-7	NA	CAWSTSTGDHYEQYF	TGTGCCTGGAGTACCTCGACAGGCGACCACTACGAGCAGTACTTC
TRBV29-1	NA	TRBJ2-5	NA	CSVARSQETQYF	TGCAGCGTTGCCCGCAGCCAAGAGACCCAGTACTTC
TRBV9	NA	TRBJ2-3	NA	CASSEGWTDTQYF	TGTGCCAGCAGCGAGGGGTGGACAGATACGCAGTATTTT
TRBV28	NA	TRBJ2-1	NA	CASGPLPSSYNEQFF	TGTGCCAGCGGGCCGTTACCGAGCTCCTACAATGAGCAGTTCTTC
TRBV4-3	NA	TRBJ1-6	NA	CASSQGQENSPLHF	TGCGCCAGCAGCCAAGGACAGGAGAATTCACCCCTCCACTTT
TRBV7-3	NA	TRBJ2-7	NA	CASSLYPTPYEQYF	TGTGCCAGCAGCTTATATCCTACCCCCTACGAGCAGTACTTC
TRBV5-5	NA	TRBJ1-6	NA	CASSFYRGDSPLHF	TGTGCCAGCAGCTTTTACAGAGGTGATTCACCCCTCCACTTT
TRBV28	TRBD1	TRBJ1-4	NA	CASSLGQGWTNEKLFF	TGTGCCAGCAGTTTGGGACAGGGATGGACTAATGAAAAACTGTTTTTT
TRBV27	NA	TRBJ2-2	NA	CASSVIGGELFF	TGTGCCAGCAGTGTAATTGGCGGGGAGCTGTTTTTT
TRBV7-9	NA	TRBJ1-5	NA	CASSLGGLDQPQHF	TGTGCCAGCAGCTTGGGGGGGTTGGATCAGCCCCAGCATTTT
TRBV4-1	NA	TRBJ2-4	NA	CASSQQVGAKNIQYF	TGCGCCAGCAGCCAGCAGGTGGGAGCCAAAAACATTCAGTACTTC
TRBV27	TRBD1	TRBJ1-5	NA	CASSLRGPSQPQHF	TGTGCCAGCAGTTTGAGGGGGCCATCCCAGCCCCAGCATTTT
TRBV4-1	TRBD1	TRBJ2-2	NA	CASSFGTGGIGELFF	TGCGCCAGCAGCTTCGGGACAGGGGGCATCGGGGAGCTGTTTTTT
TRBV9	NA	TRBJ1-1	NA	CASSPAPGLDTEAFF	TGTGCCAGCAGCCCAGCACCGGGACTGGACACTGAAGCTTTCTTT
TRBV7-3	NA	TRBJ1-4	NA	CASITDPATNEKLFF	TGTGCCAGCATTACCGACCCAGCAACTAATGAAAAACTGTTTTTT
TRBV19	NA	TRBJ2-3	NA	CASSIGGVTDTQYF	TGTGCCAGTAGTATAGGGGGGGTCACAGATACGCAGTATTTT
TRBV30	NA	TRBJ1-1	once	CAWSMGNTEAFF	TGTGCCTGGAGTATGGGGAACACTGAAGCTTTCTTT
TRBV7-2	NA	TRBJ1-4	NA	CASSPGINEKLFF	TGTGCCAGCAGCCCCGGGATTAATGAAAAACTGTTTTTT
TRBV4-1	NA	TRBJ1-2	NA	CASRQDYGYTF	TGCGCCAGCAGACAAGACTATGGCTACACCTTC
TRBV5-4	TRBD2	TRBJ2-1	once	CASSQIAGSYNEQFF	TGTGCCAGCAGCCAGATAGCGGGATCTTACAATGAGCAGTTCTTC
TRBV6-5	TRBD2	TRBJ2-7	many	CASSHSGSVYEQYF	TGTGCCAGCAGTCACAGCGGGAGCGTCTACGAGCAGTACTTC
TRBV27	NA	TRBJ2-7	NA	CASSPYAGTYEQYF	TGTGCCAGCAGTCCATACGCAGGTACCTACGAGCAGTACTTC
TRBV4-1	NA	TRBJ2-7	NA	CASSQEPSGKTYEQYF	TGCGCCAGCAGCCAAGAACCCAGCGGCAAGACCTACGAGCAGTACTTC
TRBV15	NA	TRBJ1-4	NA	CATSRAGSRTNEKLFF	TGTGCCACCAGCAGAGCGGGAAGCCGGACTAATGAAAAACTGTTTTTT
TRBV5-6	TRBD2	TRBJ2-1	NA	CASSSIAGLHYNEQFF	TGTGCCAGCAGCTCCATAGCGGGCCTTCACTACAATGAGCAGTTCTTC
TRBV6-6	TRBD2	TRBJ2-7	many	CASSGALSGSYEQYF	TGTGCCAGCAGCGGTGCCCTTAGCGGGAGTTACGAGCAGTACTTC
TRBV6-5	NA	TRBJ1-2	NA	CASSLGTYGYTF	TGTGCCAGCAGTCTTGGGACCTATGGCTACACCTTC
TRBV28	TRBD1	TRBJ2-3	NA	CASSLYGQGFTDTQYF	TGTGCCAGCAGTTTATACGGACAGGGTTTTACAGATACGCAGTATTTT
TRBV10-3	TRBD2	TRBJ2-2	NA	CAISDLAGVGDTGELFF	TGTGCCATCAGTGACCTAGCGGGAGTTGGAGACACCGGGGAGCTGTTTTTT
TRBV4-2	NA	TRBJ1-6	NA	CASSQDRASPLHF	TGTGCCAGCAGCCAAGACAGGGCGTCACCCCTCCACTTT
TRBV6-2/TRBV6-3	NA	TRBJ2-1	NA	CASSPRRGSGNEQFF	TGTGCCAGCAGCCCTCGGAGGGGGAGCGGCAATGAGCAGTTCTTC
TRBV10-1	NA	TRBJ2-3	few	CASSERRDGDTQYF	TGCGCCAGCAGTGAGCGGCGGGATGGGGATACGCAGTATTTT
TRBV5-1	TRBD1	TRBJ2-7	NA	CASSERQGALDEQYF	TGCGCCAGCAGCGAGAGACAGGGGGCTTTGGACGAGCAGTACTTC
TRBV28	TRBD2	TRBJ2-3	NA	CASSLLAARTDTQYF	TGTGCCAGCAGTTTACTAGCGGCCCGCACAGATACGCAGTATTTT
TRBV7-2	TRBD2	TRBJ2-5	NA	CASSPWELAGVQETQYF	TGTGCCAGCAGCCCCTGGGAGCTAGCGGGAGTCCAAGAGACCCAGTACTTC
TRBV9	TRBD2	TRBJ2-5	NA	CASSPMTSGEQETQYF	TGTGCCAGCAGCCCGATGACTAGCGGTGAGCAAGAGACCCAGTACTTC
TRBV7-3	NA	TRBJ1-5	NA	CASSLTRAGRQLLHNQPQHF	TGTGCCAGCAGCTTAACAAGGGCAGGGAGACAACTTCTTCACAATCAGCCCCAGCATTTT
TRBV7-9	NA	TRBJ2-7	NA	CASSRYDSYEQYF	TGTGCCAGCAGTAGATACGACTCCTACGAGCAGTACTTC
TRBV7-2	NA	TRBJ1-2	NA	CASSVPEDTFYGYTF	TGTGCCAGCAGCGTACCGGAGGACACCTTCTATGGCTACACCTTC
TRBV27	NA	TRBJ2-6	NA	CASSFWGSGANVLTF	TGTGCCAGCAGTTTTTGGGGTTCTGGGGCCAACGTCCTGACTTTC
TRBV10-3	TRBD1	TRBJ1-3	NA	CAIRDRGTGNTIYF	TGTGCCATCAGGGACAGGGGCACTGGAAACACCATATATTTT
TRBV19	NA	TRBJ1-1	many	CASSLPSQGLNTEAFF	TGTGCCAGTAGTCTTCCGTCCCAAGGATTGAACACTGAAGCTTTCTTT
TRBV5-1	TRBD2	TRBJ2-1	NA	CASSLEEREGSYNEQFF	TGCGCCAGCAGCTTGGAGGAGCGGGAGGGCTCCTACAATGAGCAGTTCTTC